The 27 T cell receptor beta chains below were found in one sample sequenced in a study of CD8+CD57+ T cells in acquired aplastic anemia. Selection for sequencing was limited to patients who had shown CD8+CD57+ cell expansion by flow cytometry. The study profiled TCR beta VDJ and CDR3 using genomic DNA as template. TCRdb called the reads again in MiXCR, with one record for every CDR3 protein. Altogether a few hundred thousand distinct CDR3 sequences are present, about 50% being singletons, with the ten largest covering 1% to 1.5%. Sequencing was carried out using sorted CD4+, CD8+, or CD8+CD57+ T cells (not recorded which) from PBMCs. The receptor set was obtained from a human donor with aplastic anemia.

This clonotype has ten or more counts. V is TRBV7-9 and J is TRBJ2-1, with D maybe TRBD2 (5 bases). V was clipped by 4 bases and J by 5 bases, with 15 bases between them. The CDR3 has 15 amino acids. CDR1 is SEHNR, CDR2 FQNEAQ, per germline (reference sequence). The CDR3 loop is CASSSPSLVNNEQFF. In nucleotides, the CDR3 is TGTGCCAGCAGCTCCCCCTCACTAGTAAACAATGAGCAGTTCTTC.

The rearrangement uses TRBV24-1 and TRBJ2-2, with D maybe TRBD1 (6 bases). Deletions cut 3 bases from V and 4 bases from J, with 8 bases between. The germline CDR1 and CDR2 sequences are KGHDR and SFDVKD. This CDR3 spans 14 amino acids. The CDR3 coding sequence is TGTGCCACCAGTGATAGGGGGACCACCGGGGAGCTGTTTTTT. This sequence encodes CATSDRGTTGELFF.

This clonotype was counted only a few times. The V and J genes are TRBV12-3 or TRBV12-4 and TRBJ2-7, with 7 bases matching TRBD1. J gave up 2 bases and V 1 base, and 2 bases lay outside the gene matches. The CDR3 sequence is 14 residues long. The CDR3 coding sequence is TGTGCCAGCAGTTTAGGTGACAGGGCCTACGAGCAGTACTTC. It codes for CASSLGDRAYEQYF.

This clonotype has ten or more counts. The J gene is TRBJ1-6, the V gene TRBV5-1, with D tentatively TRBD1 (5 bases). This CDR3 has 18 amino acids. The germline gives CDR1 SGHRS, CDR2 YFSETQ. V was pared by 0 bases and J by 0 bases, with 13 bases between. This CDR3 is CASSLGDSRSSYNSPLHF. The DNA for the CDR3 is TGCGCCAGCAGCTTGGGGGACTCTAGGAGCTCCTATAATTCACCCCTCCACTTT.

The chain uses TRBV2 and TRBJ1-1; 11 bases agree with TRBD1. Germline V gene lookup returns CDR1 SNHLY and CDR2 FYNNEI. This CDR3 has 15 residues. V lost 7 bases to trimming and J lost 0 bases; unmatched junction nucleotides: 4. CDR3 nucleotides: TGTGCCAGCATGGGGACAGGGGGTATGAACACTGAAGCTTTCTTT. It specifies CASMGTGGMNTEAFF. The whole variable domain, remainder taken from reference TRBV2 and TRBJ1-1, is EPEVTQTPSHQVTQMGQEVILRCVPISNHLYFYWYRQILGQKVEFLVSFYNNEISEKSEIFDDQFSVERPDGSNFTLKIRSTKLEDSAMYFCASMGTGGMNTEAFFGQGTRLTVV.

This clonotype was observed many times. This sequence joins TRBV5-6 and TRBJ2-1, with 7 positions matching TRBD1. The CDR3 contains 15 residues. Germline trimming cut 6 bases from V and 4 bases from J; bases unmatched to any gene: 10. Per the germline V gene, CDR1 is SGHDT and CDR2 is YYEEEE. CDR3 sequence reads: CASNVGDREYNEQFF. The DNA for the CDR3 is TGTGCCAGCAATGTCGGGGACAGAGAATACAATGAGCAGTTCTTC.

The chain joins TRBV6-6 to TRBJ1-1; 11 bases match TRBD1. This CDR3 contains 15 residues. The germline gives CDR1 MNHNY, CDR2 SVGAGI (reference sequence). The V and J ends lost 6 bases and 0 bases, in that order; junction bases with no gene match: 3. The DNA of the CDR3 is TGTGCCAGCAGCCCGGGACAGGGGGTGAACACTGAAGCTTTCTTT. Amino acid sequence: CASSPGQGVNTEAFF.

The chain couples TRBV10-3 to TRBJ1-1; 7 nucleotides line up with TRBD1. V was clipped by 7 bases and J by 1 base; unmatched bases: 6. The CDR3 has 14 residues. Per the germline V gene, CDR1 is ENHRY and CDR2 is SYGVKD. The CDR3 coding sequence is TGTGCCATCATGGAAAGGACAGGGAACACTGAAGCTTTCTTT. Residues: CAIMERTGNTEAFF.

The DNA of the CDR3 is TGTGCCAGTAGTATAGATCTATTTAACGAGCAGTACTTC. This gives the protein CASSIDLFNEQYF. V and J are TRBV19 and TRBJ2-7; no firm D call. The CDR3 extends over 13 amino acids. Per germline, CDR1 LNHDA and CDR2 SQIVND (reference sequence). V was trimmed by 0 bases and J by 5 bases, leaving 8 bases between them.

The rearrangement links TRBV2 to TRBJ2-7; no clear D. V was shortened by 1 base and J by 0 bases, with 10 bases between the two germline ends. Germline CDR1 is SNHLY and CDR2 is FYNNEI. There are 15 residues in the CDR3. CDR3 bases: TGTGCCAGCAGTGAAGGGCCCGCCGCCTCCTACGAGCAGTACTTC. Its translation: CASSEGPAASYEQYF.

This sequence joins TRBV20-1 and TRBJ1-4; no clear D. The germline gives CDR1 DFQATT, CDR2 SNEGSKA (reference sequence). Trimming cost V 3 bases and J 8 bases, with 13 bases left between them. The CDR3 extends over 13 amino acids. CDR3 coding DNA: TGCAGTGCTAGGGAGAGACGATCGGAAAAACTGTTTTTT. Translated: CSARERRSEKLFF.

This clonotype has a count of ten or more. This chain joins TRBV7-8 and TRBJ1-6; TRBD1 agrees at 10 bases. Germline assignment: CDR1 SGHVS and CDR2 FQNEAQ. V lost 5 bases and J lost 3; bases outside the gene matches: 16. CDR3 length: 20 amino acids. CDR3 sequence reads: CASSPTWDRGGFNYNSPLHF. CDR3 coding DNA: TGTGCCAGCAGCCCGACATGGGACAGGGGCGGATTTAACTATAATTCACCCCTCCACTTT.

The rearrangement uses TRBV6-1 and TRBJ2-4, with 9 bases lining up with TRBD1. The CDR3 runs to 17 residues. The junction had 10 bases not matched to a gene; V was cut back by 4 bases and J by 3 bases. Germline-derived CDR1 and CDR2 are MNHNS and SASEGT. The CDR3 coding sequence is TGTGCCAGCAGTGTAGCACAACAGGGGGCCCTCAAAAACATTCAGTACTTC. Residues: CASSVAQQGALKNIQYF.

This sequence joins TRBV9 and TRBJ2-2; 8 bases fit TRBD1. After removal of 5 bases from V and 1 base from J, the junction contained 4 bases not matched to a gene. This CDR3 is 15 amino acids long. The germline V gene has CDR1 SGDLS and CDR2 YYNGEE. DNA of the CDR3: TGTGCCAGCAGTACCGGGACAGGGAACACCGGGGAGCTGTTTTTT. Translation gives CASSTGTGNTGELFF.

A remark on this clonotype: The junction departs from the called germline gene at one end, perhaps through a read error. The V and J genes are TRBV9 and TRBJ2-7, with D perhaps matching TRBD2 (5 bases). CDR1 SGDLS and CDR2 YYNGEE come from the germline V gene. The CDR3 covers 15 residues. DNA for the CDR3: TGTGCCAGCAGCGCCTCCCCGACGGGATACTACGGGCAGTACTTC. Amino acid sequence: CASSASPTGYYGQYF.

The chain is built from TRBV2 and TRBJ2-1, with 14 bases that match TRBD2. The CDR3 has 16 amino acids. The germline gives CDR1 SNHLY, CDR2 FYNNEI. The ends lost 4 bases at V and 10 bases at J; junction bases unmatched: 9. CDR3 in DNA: TGTGCCAGCAGTGCCGGGACTAGCGGGGGTACCACCGAGCAGTTCTTC. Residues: CASSAGTSGGTTEQFF.

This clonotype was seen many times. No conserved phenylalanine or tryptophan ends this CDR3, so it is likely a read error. The CDR3 nucleotides read TGTGCCAGCAGCATGACAGGGGGCCACTACGAGCAGTACCTC. Translating gives CASSMTGGHYEQYL. This rearrangement joins TRBV11-3 to TRBJ2-7, with 10 bases identical to TRBD1. V was clipped by 5 bases and J by 3 bases; unmatched bases: 4. Germline CDR1 and CDR2: SGHNT and YENEEA. The CDR3 covers 14 residues.

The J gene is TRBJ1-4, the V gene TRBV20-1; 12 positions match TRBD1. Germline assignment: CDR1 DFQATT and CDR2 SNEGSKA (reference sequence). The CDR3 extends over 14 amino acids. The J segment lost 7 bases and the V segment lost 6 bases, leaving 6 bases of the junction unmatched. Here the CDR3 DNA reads TGCAGTGCCCATTGGGGACAGGGGGCTGAAAAACTGTTTTTT. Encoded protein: CSAHWGQGAEKLFF.

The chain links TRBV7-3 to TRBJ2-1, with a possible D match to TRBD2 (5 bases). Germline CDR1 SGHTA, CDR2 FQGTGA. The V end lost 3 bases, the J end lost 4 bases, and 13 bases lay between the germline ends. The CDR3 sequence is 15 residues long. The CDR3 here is CASSLRANAYNEQFF. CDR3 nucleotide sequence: TGTGCCAGCAGCTTGCGGGCTAACGCATACAATGAGCAGTTCTTC.

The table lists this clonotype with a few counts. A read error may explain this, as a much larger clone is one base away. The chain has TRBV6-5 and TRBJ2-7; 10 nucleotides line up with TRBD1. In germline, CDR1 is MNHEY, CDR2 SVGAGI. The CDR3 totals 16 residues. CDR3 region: CASRAFGTGDNYGQYF. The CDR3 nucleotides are TGTGCCAGCAGGGCCTTTGGGACAGGGGACAACTACGGGCAGTACTTC.

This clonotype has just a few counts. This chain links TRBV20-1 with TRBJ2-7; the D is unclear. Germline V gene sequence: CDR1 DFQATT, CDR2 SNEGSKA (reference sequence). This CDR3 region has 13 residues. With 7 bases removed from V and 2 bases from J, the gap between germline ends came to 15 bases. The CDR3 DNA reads TGCAGTGGGGAAGGGTCGAGTGCCTACGAGCAGTACTTC. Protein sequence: CSGEGSSAYEQYF.

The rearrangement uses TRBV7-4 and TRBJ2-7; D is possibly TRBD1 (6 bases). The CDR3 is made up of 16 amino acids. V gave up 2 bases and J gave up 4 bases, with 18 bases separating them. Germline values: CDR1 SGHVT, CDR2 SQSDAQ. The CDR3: CASSLLGHLHFYEQYF. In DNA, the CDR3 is TGTGCCAGCAGCTTATTGGGACATCTCCATTTTTACGAGCAGTACTTC.

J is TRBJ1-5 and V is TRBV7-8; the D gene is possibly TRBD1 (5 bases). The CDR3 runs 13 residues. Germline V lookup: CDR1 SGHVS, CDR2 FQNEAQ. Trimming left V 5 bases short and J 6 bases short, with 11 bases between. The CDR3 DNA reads TGTGCCAGCAGCCGGGACTTAAGTCAGCCCCAGCATTTT. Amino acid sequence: CASSRDLSQPQHF. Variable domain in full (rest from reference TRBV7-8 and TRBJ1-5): GAGVSQSPRYKVAKRGQDVALRCDPISGHVSLFWYQQALGQGPEFLTYFQNEAQLDKSGLPSDRFFAERPEGSVSTLKIQRTQQEDSAVYLCASSRDLSQPQHFGDGTRLSIL.

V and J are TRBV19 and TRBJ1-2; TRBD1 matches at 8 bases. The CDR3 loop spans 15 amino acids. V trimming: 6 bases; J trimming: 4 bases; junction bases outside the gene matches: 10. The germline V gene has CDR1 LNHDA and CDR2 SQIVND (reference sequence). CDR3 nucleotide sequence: TGTGCCAGTAGCGGACAGGGTGGGGAGTCCTATGGCTACACCTTC. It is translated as CASSGQGGESYGYTF. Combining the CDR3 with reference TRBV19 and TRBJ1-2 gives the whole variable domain DGGITQSPKYLFRKEGQNVTLSCEQNLNHDAMYWYRQDPGQGLRLIYYSQIVNDFQKGDIAEGYSVSREKKESFPLTVTSAQKNPTAFYLCASSGQGGESYGYTFGSGTRLTVV.

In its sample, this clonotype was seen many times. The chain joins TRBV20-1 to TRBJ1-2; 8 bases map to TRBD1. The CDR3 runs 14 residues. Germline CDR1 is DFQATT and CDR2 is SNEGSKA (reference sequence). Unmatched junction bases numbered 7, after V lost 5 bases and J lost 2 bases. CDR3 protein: CSALPGTGNYGYTF. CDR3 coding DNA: TGCAGTGCTCTACCCGGGACAGGCAACTATGGCTACACCTTC.

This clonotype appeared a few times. The CDR3 protein is CATSRVGYEQYF. The CDR3 DNA follows: TGTGCCACCAGCAGAGTAGGGTACGAGCAGTACTTC. The chain links TRBV15 to TRBJ2-7, with D unresolved. The CDR3 is 12 residues long. The V and J ends lost 1 base and 4 bases respectively, with 5 bases between them. CDR1 and CDR2 from the germline V gene are LNHNV and YYDKDF (reference sequence).

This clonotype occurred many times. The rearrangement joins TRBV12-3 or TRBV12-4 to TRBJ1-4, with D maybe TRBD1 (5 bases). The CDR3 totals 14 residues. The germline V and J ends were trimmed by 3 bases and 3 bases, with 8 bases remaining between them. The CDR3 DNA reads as TGTGCCAGCAGTTTGGGGCGGTCTAATGAAAAACTGTTTTTT. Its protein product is CASSLGRSNEKLFF.